Listed below are T cell receptor beta chains from one sample, sequenced in a study of vaccination and CD4 T cells after COVID-19. No antigen is known for these receptors. One entry per CDR3 protein, called by TCRdb with MiXCR from the PCR reads. The table lists roughly 24,000 distinct CDR3 sequences, less than 50% of them singletons, with approximately 11% in the top ten. Sequencing input: CD4+ T cells from blood, cultured in vitro. These TCRs come from a human donor who had recovered from COVID-19. The CDR3 runs from the conserved cysteine through the conserved F or W. The order of the fields is CDR3 protein, CDR3 DNA, clone size, V gene, D gene, J gene. A D gene is named only where the DNA matches it firmly. The listing skips clone size in some rows; elsewhere it reads once, few, many or a size class.

CASSLSYRGLYNSPLHF	TGTGCCAGCAGTTTATCGTACAGGGGGCTTTATAATTCACCCCTCCACTTT	-	TRBV27	TRBD1	TRBJ1-6
CSAQKAGTGTYEQYF	TGCAGTGCCCAAAAGGCCGGGACAGGTACCTACGAGCAGTACTTC	-	TRBV20-1	TRBD1	TRBJ2-7
CATVYPGTGDGGYTF	TGTGCCACGGTATACCCCGGGACAGGGGATGGTGGCTACACCTTC	-	TRBV19	TRBD1	TRBJ1-2
CASRIGLSTDTQYF	TGTGCCAGCAGAATCGGACTAAGCACAGATACGCAGTATTTT	-	TRBV6-1	-	TRBJ2-3
CASALWGGRDTQYF	TGCGCCAGTGCTTTATGGGGGGGCCGGGATACGCAGTATTTT	-	TRBV10-2	-	TRBJ2-3
CASSLHGGGRSQPQHF	TGTGCCAGCAGTTTACACGGTGGCGGTCGATCCCAGCCCCAGCATTTT	-	TRBV28	-	TRBJ1-5
CSAPTSYNEQFF	TGCAGTGCTCCTACTTCCTACAATGAGCAGTTCTTC	few	TRBV20-1	-	TRBJ2-1
CSARDEERGSYNEQFF	TGCAGTGCTAGAGATGAGGAGCGGGGTTCCTACAATGAGCAGTTCTTC	-	TRBV20-1	TRBD2	TRBJ2-1
CASSLGSSSTETQYF	TGCGCCAGCAGCTTGGGAAGTTCTAGCACGGAGACCCAGTACTTC	-	TRBV5-1	-	TRBJ2-5
CAIRRGAGEGDTQYF	TGTGCCATCAGGAGGGGAGCGGGAGAGGGAGATACGCAGTATTTT	few	TRBV10-3	TRBD2	TRBJ2-3
CASSRASVQSSYNEQFF	TGTGCCAGCAGTAGGGCTAGCGTGCAGAGCTCCTACAATGAGCAGTTCTTC	-	TRBV6-1	-	TRBJ2-1
CASSARQLAKNIQYF	TGTGCCAGCAGTGCGCGACAGCTAGCCAAAAACATTCAGTACTTC	-	TRBV27	-	TRBJ2-4
CASSQEVRGADTQYF	TGCGCCAGCAGCCAAGAAGTGCGGGGGGCAGATACGCAGTATTTT	-	TRBV4-3	TRBD2	TRBJ2-3
CSARPDRGLGSPLHF	TGCAGTGCTAGGCCGGACAGGGGGCTAGGTTCACCCCTCCACTTT	few	TRBV20-1	TRBD1	TRBJ1-6
CASSLDLNRPDYGYTF	TGTGCCAGCAGCTTAGATTTGAACAGGCCAGACTATGGCTACACCTTC	few	TRBV11-2	-	TRBJ1-2
CASSYVGAAEQYF	TGTGCCAGCAGCTACGTGGGCGCAGCCGAGCAGTACTTC	-	TRBV7-9	-	TRBJ2-7
CSARGTQGDNTEAFF	TGCAGTGCTAGAGGAACACAGGGGGACAACACTGAAGCTTTCTTT	-	TRBV20-1	TRBD1	TRBJ1-1
CASRPPGQGIVAGELFF	TGTGCCAGTAGGCCCCCGGGACAGGGTATTGTAGCCGGGGAGCTGTTTTTT	-	TRBV19	TRBD1	TRBJ2-2